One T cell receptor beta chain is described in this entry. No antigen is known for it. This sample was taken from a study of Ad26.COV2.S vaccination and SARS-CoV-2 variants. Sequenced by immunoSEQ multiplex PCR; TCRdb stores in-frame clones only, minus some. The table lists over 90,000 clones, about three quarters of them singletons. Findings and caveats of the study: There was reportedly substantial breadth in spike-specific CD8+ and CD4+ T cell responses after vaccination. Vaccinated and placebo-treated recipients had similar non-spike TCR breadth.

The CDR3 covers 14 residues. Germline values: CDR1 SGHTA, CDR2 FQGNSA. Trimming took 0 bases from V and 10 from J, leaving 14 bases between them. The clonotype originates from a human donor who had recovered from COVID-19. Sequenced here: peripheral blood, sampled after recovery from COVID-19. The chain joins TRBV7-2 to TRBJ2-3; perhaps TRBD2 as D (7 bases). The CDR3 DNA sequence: TGTGCCAGCAGCTTAGCGGGGGGGGCCAAGGCGCAGTATTTT. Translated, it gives CASSLAGGAKAQYF.